One sample yielded the 11 T cell receptor beta chains listed below, sequenced in a study of identical twins. MiXCR was run by TCRdb on the 5' RACE reads, yielding one entry per CDR3 protein. The sample contains over 500,000 distinct CDR3 sequences, about 20% of which appear only once. This sample also belongs to another study, concerning T cells expressing NK-cell markers.

The sample comprised CD4+ T cells sorted from blood. The receptors come from a woman aged 18 to 35 in good health.

The V call is TRBV5-1, the J call TRBJ2-5; D gene uncertain. V was shortened by 2 bases and J by 4 bases, with 15 bases between the two germline ends. Germline V lookup: CDR1 SGHRS, CDR2 YFSETQ. The CDR3 loop spans 15 amino acids. CDR3 DNA: TGCGCCAGCAGCTTCGTAGACACCGATGGAGAGACCCAGTACTTC. Protein product: CASSFVDTDGETQYF.

This clonotype was counted many times. The chain couples TRBV15 to TRBJ2-7; TRBD1 aligns across 7 bases. CDR1 is LNHNV, CDR2 YYDKDF, per germline (reference sequence). The CDR3 sequence is 13 residues long. The V gene end was trimmed by 1 base and the J gene end by 4 bases; junction bases not matched to a gene: 1. This CDR3 is CATSRGTGYEQYF. CDR3 bases: TGTGCCACCAGCAGAGGGACAGGTTACGAGCAGTACTTC.

V is TRBV7-9 and J is TRBJ2-1; D ambiguous. Germline V gene sequence: CDR1 SEHNR, CDR2 FQNEAQ (reference sequence). The CDR3 is 15 residues long. The V gene lost 5 bases and the J gene lost 5 bases, with 16 bases spanning the gap. The chain's CDR3 is CASSPQPLANNEQFF. As DNA, the CDR3 is TGTGCCAGCAGCCCCCAGCCTCTGGCGAACAATGAGCAGTTCTTC.

V usage is TRBV20-1 and J usage is TRBJ2-7; 7 nucleotides align to TRBD2. Germline CDR1 is DFQATT and CDR2 is SNEGSKA (reference sequence). V gave up 3 bases and J gave up 0 bases; unmatched junction bases: 17. The CDR3 has 18 residues. The CDR3 DNA sequence: TGCAGTGCTAGTGGTGGGACTAACGGGGTGGGGTTCTCCTACGAGCAGTACTTC. As protein: CSASGGTNGVGFSYEQYF.

The chain uses TRBV5-1 and TRBJ2-6; no clear D gene. The CDR3 is 15 residues long. The germline V and J ends were trimmed by 0 bases and 2 bases, with 6 bases remaining between them. In germline, CDR1 is SGHRS, CDR2 YFSETQ. This chain's CDR3 is CASSLADPGANVLTF. The CDR3 nucleotides read TGCGCCAGCAGCTTGGCCGACCCTGGGGCCAACGTCCTGACTTTC.

J is TRBJ2-1 and V is TRBV7-2; D might be TRBD1 or TRBD2, each matching 5 bases. The CDR3 spans 16 residues. Trimming took off 2 bases at V and 3 bases at J, with 14 bases between the two ends. Looked up from germline, CDR1 is SGHTA and CDR2 is FQGNSA. CDR3 nucleotide sequence: TGTGCCAGCAGCTTATCGGGGCAGTACTTCTACAATGAGCAGTTCTTC. Translation gives CASSLSGQYFYNEQFF. Based on the CDR3 plus reference TRBV7-2 and TRBJ2-1, the full variable domain is GAGVSQSPSNKVTEKGKDVELRCDPISGHTALYWYRQSLGQGLEFLIYFQGNSAPDKSGLPSDRFSAERTGGSVSTLTIQRTQQEDSAVYLCASSLSGQYFYNEQFFGPGTRLTVL.

In this sample, this clonotype turned up a few times. J is TRBJ2-7 and V is TRBV21-1; the listed D gene, TRBD2, was not tested against the DNA. TRBV21-1 is tagged as a pseudogene. CDR3 length equals 16 residues. For the CDR3, the DNA is TGTGCCAGCAGCAAAATCGGGGGGCCTCTTCCCCACGAGCAGTACTTC. Amino acid sequence: CASSKIGGPLPHEQYF.

This clonotype was found a few times. The gene calls are TRBV27 and TRBJ2-7, with TRBD1 as a possible D gene (5 bases). The germline CDR1 and CDR2 sequences are MNHEY and SMNVEV (reference sequence). This CDR3 spans 15 amino acids. Deletions cut 3 bases from V and 2 bases from J, with 14 bases between. The CDR3 protein is CASSFQGWSPYEQYF. As DNA, the CDR3 is TGTGCCAGCAGTTTTCAGGGTTGGTCGCCCTACGAGCAGTACTTC.

The DNA of the CDR3 is TGCGCCAGCAGTGTCCAGGGTCAGGCGACCCAGTACTTC. Translation gives CASSVQGQATQYF. This sequence joins TRBV10-2 and TRBJ2-5; D is possibly TRBD1 (5 bases). From germline, CDR1 is WSHSY and CDR2 SAAADI. V shed 4 bases and J shed 7 bases, with 13 bases lying between them. The CDR3 is 13 amino acids.

The count of this clonotype is one. The V call is TRBV20-1, the J call TRBJ2-6; TRBD1 is a possible D gene (5 bases). Deletions cut 2 bases from V and 4 bases from J, with 9 bases between. Germline V CDR1 and CDR2: DFQATT, SNEGSKA (reference sequence). The CDR3 has 14 residues. The CDR3 bases are TGCAGTGCTAGACAAAGGACAGGGGCCAACGTCCTGACTTTC. Protein sequence: CSARQRTGANVLTF.

The chain joins TRBV7-2 to TRBJ2-4, with D possibly TRBD1 on 6 matching bases. The CDR3 contains 17 residues. The V gene's germline CDR1 is SGHTA and CDR2 FQGNSA. V lost 3 bases, J lost 2 bases, and 17 bases lay in between. The CDR3 is CASSFPSGERTKNIQYF. CDR3 nucleotide sequence: TGTGCCAGCAGCTTTCCCTCAGGGGAGAGGACCAAAAACATTCAGTACTTC.